This T cell receptor (beta chain) stems from a study of T cell responses to AZD1222 COVID-19 vaccine. Study outcomes and limitations: Repertoires were obtained solely post-peak T cell response. Spike-wide coverage was observed for vaccine-associated CD4 TCRs, with dominant responses at 160-218 and 743-854.

V was cut by 4 bases and J by 1 base, with 14 bases left in between. Germline lookup yields CDR1 SGHNT and CDR2 YYREEE (reference sequence). The CDR3 loop spans 16 amino acids. This clone has only a few counts. Its matching antigen is unknown. Measured with immunoSEQ multiplex PCR; TCRdb has only the in-frame clones, and not every one. The sample shows 90,000 to 150,000 clones, approximately 90% of them seen only once. This clonotype was obtained from an adult in good health. Sequencing was performed on peripheral blood, taken on day 0 of AZD1222 vaccination. This chain uses TRBV5-4 with TRBJ2-2, with a tentative D call TRBD1 (6 bases). CDR3 sequence: CASSPTGQMNTGELFF. DNA of the CDR3: TGTGCCAGCAGCCCCACAGGACAGATGAACACCGGGGAGCTGTTTTTT.